Presented here are 23 T cell receptor beta chains from one specimen sequenced in a study of T-cell reconstitution after alpha-beta-depleted transplantation in children (dated by TCRdb to about 2016). Preparation of the library involved PCR. The sequencing machine was an Illumina HiSeq 2500. TCR library preparation used molecular barcoding, with unique molecular identifiers applied to normalize quantification of the TCRbeta repertoire. TCRdb reran the public reads through fastp at Q25 and MiXCR, keeping productive beta chains. Entries that share a CDR3 protein sequence are merged under the most common genes and DNA. The sample profile shows some 300,000 distinct CDR3 sequences; 6% to 10% of them were found once. The ten most abundant clones make up approximately 8.2% of the sample. Antigen specificity for these receptors is unknown. The sample's treatment or condition label, decoded: allogeneic hematopoietic cell transplantation with graft depleted of TCRalphabeta T cells and CD19 B cells.

What the work shows at the level of the full study, not this receptor alone: The frequencies of hyperexpanded clones fell over the following months, and after one year, T-cell counts and TCRbeta diversity were mostly attributed to newly produced T cells.

The input for sequencing was peripheral blood, taken 360 days after TCRalphabeta/CD19-depleted stem cell transplant. All receptors come from a female patient aged 2-9 years who had a stem cell transplant for Fanconi anemia, so the T cells may come from the graft donor.

This clonotype occurred a few times. The junction does not match germline at one end; this may be a read error. The chain employs TRBV20-1 and TRBJ2-3, with 9 nucleotides matching TRBD2. Per the germline V gene, CDR1 is DFQATT and CDR2 is SNEGSKA (reference sequence). The CDR3 runs 14 residues. The CDR3 spells CSARAGGHTDTQYF. CDR3 DNA sequence: TGCAGTGCGAGAGCGGGGGGTCACACAGATACGCAGTATTTT.

The chain joins TRBV28 to TRBJ1-2; possibly TRBD1 for D (5 bases). Germline CDR1 reads MDHEN; CDR2 reads SYDVKM. The CDR3 is 11 amino acids. CDR3 sequence: CGSGPNYGYTF. The CDR3 DNA reads TGTGGTTCGGGACCTAACTATGGCTACACCTTC.

This clonotype occurred a few times. The chain couples TRBV20-1 to TRBJ2-1, with TRBD1 matching over 7 bases. The length of the CDR3 is 16 residues. Germline V gives CDR1 DFQATT, CDR2 SNEGSKA (reference sequence). The ends lost 3 bases at V and 8 bases at J; junction bases unmatched: 16. CDR3 region: CSASNPGAGGTDEQFF. The DNA for the CDR3 is TGCAGTGCTAGTAATCCCGGGGCAGGGGGTACCGATGAGCAGTTCTTC.

This clonotype showed up many times. This chain links TRBV10-3 with TRBJ2-3; no clear D. Germline lookup yields CDR1 ENHRY and CDR2 SYGVKD. The CDR3 sequence is 12 residues long. The V end lost 0 bases, the J end lost 6 bases, and 4 bases lay between the germline ends. CDR3 protein: CAISESRDTQYF. The CDR3 DNA sequence: TGTGCCATCAGTGAGTCGAGGGATACGCAGTATTTT.

The table lists this clonotype with many counts. The V and J genes are TRBV7-3 and TRBJ2-7; 11 bases map to TRBD2. CDR1 and CDR2 from the germline V gene are SGHTA and FQGTGA. The CDR3 covers 15 residues. J was trimmed by 5 bases and V by 5 bases; bases with no gene match: 8. CDR3 DNA: TGTGCCAGCAGCGTGACTAGCGGGATTAGGGACGAGCAGTACTTC. The encoded protein is CASSVTSGIRDEQYF.

This clonotype showed up many times. CDR3 sequence (DNA): TGCGCCAGCAGCCAATCCGGACCGTCGAACACTGAAGCTTTCTTT. It is translated as CASSQSGPSNTEAFF. The chain recombines TRBV4-3 with TRBJ1-1, with no clear D. The CDR3 sequence is 15 residues long. The V end lost 2 bases, the J end lost 1 base, and 11 bases lay between the germline ends. Germline V CDR1 and CDR2: LGHNA, YSLEER.

V is TRBV30 and J is TRBJ1-3, with D perhaps matching TRBD1 (5 bases). This CDR3 region has 16 residues. Trimming removed 5 bases from V and 0 bases from J, with 17 bases in between. CDR1 and CDR2 (germline): GTSNPN, SVGIG (reference sequence). CDR3 bases: TGTGCCTGGGGTCCCCCGGGGGGGAGCTCTGGAAACACCATATATTTT. It translates to CAWGPPGGSSGNTIYF.

This clonotype was counted ten times or more. The chain joins TRBV7-3 to TRBJ1-1, with D possibly TRBD1 on 6 matching bases. Germline V gene sequence: CDR1 SGHTA, CDR2 FQGTGA. Between the trimmed V and J ends, which lost 6 bases and 3 bases, there was a span of 14 bases. The CDR3 covers 14 residues. The CDR3 bases are TGTGCCAGCAGTCAAGGGGGTGGGCACACTGAAGCTTTCTTT. Translated: CASSQGGGHTEAFF.

The chain links TRBV29-1 to TRBJ1-2; 10 bases align to TRBD1. CDR3 length: 15 amino acids. The V segment lost 4 bases and the J segment 5 bases; nucleotides outside the gene matches: 10. Germline V gene sequence: CDR1 SQVTM, CDR2 ANQGSEA. The chain's CDR3 is CSVGGTGVPGYGYTF. DNA of the CDR3: TGCAGCGTTGGGGGGACAGGGGTACCTGGGTATGGCTACACCTTC.

The chain recombines TRBV20-1 with TRBJ2-5; possibly TRBD2 for D (5 bases). Germline CDR1 and CDR2: DFQATT and SNEGSKA (reference sequence). Trimming stripped 8 bases from V and 8 bases from J, with 15 bases between. The CDR3 is made up of 11 amino acids. CDR3 amino acids: CSRRTRGTQYF. The CDR3 region has the DNA TGCAGTCGACGGACCCGGGGTACCCAGTACTTC.

There are many counts of this clonotype. V is TRBV12-3 or TRBV12-4 and J is TRBJ2-1, with 7 nucleotides matching TRBD1. This CDR3 comprises 14 residues. Trimming took 3 bases from V and 9 from J; bases not matched to a gene: 8. The chain's CDR3 is CASSLEDSGGEQFF. The CDR3 region has the DNA TGTGCCAGCAGTTTGGAGGACTCAGGGGGTGAGCAGTTCTTC.

This clonotype was observed many times. The chain couples TRBV7-3 to TRBJ2-2; D is ambiguous. V lost 5 bases and J lost 7, with 11 bases in between. The CDR3 loop spans 13 amino acids. CDR1 SGHTA and CDR2 FQGTGA come from the germline V gene. CDR3 amino acids: CASSLRWGGELFF. CDR3 nucleotides: TGTGCCAGCAGCCTCCGTTGGGGCGGGGAGCTGTTTTTT.

This clonotype has ten or more counts. The chain couples TRBV14 to TRBJ2-3, with 8 bases aligning to TRBD2. CDR3 size: 15 residues. The ends lost 7 bases at V and 0 bases at J; junction bases unmatched: 6. Per germline, CDR1 SGHDN and CDR2 FVKESK. CDR3: CASTIGLASTDTQYF. The CDR3 DNA sequence: TGTGCCAGCACTATTGGACTAGCAAGCACAGATACGCAGTATTTT.

The table lists this clonotype with many counts. The J gene is TRBJ2-4, the V gene TRBV10-3; D is unclear. The CDR3 has 14 amino acids. V was pared by 0 bases and J by 0 bases, with 3 bases between. Per the germline V gene, CDR1 is ENHRY and CDR2 is SYGVKD. CDR3 coding DNA: TGTGCCATCAGTGAGTCTAGAGCCAAAAACATTCAGTACTTC. This gives the protein CAISESRAKNIQYF.

This clonotype was recorded many times. This chain links TRBV28 with TRBJ2-7; maybe TRBD1 (5 bases). The CDR3 has 13 residues. Germline V gene sequence: CDR1 MDHEN, CDR2 SYDVKM. V lost 2 bases and J 7 bases, leaving 12 bases between the germline ends. CDR3 sequence reads: CASSLPPGWEQYF. DNA for the CDR3: TGTGCCAGCAGTTTACCCCCAGGGTGGGAGCAGTACTTC.

This clonotype was seen repeatedly, ten times or more. Here the CDR3 DNA reads TGTGCCAGCAGTTCCTGGAGAGCGGGGGGGCCCGGGGAGCTGTTTTTT. This sequence encodes CASSSWRAGGPGELFF. This chain links TRBV6-5 with TRBJ2-2, with TRBD2 matching 10 bases. With V trimmed by 4 bases and J by 6 bases, 8 bases remained unmatched. The CDR3 loop spans 16 amino acids. Germline V lookup: CDR1 MNHEY, CDR2 SVGAGI.

This clonotype was counted many times. V is TRBV28 and J is TRBJ2-4; TRBD1 matches 8 bases. This CDR3 has 16 amino acids. The junction had 7 bases not matched to a gene; V was cut back by 4 bases and J by 2 bases. The germline V gene has CDR1 MDHEN and CDR2 SYDVKM. CDR3 bases: TGTGCCAGCAGTTCCTACAGGGGGAGCACCAAAAACATTCAGTACTTC. Encoded protein: CASSSYRGSTKNIQYF.

The CDR3 here is CAWRARRNTEAFF. The CDR3 bases are TGTGCCTGGAGGGCCCGGCGGAACACTGAAGCTTTCTTT. This chain connects TRBV30 to TRBJ1-1; D unclear. The CDR3 is 13 amino acids. The germline V gene has CDR1 GTSNPN and CDR2 SVGIG (reference sequence). The V gene lost 3 bases and the J gene lost 1 base, with 9 bases spanning the gap.

This clonotype was counted many times. The chain has TRBV10-3 and TRBJ2-3; a possible D gene is TRBD1 (6 bases). CDR1 ENHRY and CDR2 SYGVKD come from the germline V gene. The CDR3 totals 13 residues. The V end lost 7 bases, the J end lost 2 bases, and 10 bases lay between the germline ends. In DNA form, the CDR3 reads TGTGCCATCACAGACAGGACCACAGATACGCAGTATTTT. This codes for CAITDRTTDTQYF.

This clonotype was detected many times. The chain links TRBV20-1 to TRBJ2-1; TRBD1 agrees at 8 bases. CDR1 and CDR2 from the germline V gene are DFQATT and SNEGSKA (reference sequence). The length of the CDR3 is 13 residues. The V segment lost 3 bases and the J segment 7 bases; nucleotides outside the gene matches: 5. The CDR3 nucleotides read TGCAGTGCTAGGCAGGGGGCATTGAATGAGCAGTTCTTC. This encodes CSARQGALNEQFF.

The rearrangement uses TRBV6-6 and TRBJ1-5; D is unclear. The ends were cut back, 2 bases at V and 4 bases at J, with 6 bases in the middle. The germline V gene has CDR1 MNHNY and CDR2 SVGAGI (reference sequence). This CDR3 contains 13 residues. CDR3 bases: TGTGCCAGCAGTTACATTACTAATCAGCCCCAGCATTTT. Translated, it gives CASSYITNQPQHF.

This clonotype came up many times. The chain employs TRBV4-2 and TRBJ2-5; D perhaps matches TRBD2 (7 bases). The CDR3 is 15 residues long. Trimming shortened V by 2 bases and J by 3 bases, and 13 bases separated the two germline ends. Germline assignment: CDR1 LGHNA and CDR2 YNFKEQ. In DNA form, the CDR3 reads TGTGCCAGCAGCCAACCCAGGGAGGGGGAAGAGACCCAGTACTTC. This gives the protein CASSQPREGEETQYF.

This clonotype was detected ten times or more. This chain uses TRBV6-5 with TRBJ2-7; D is possibly TRBD1 or TRBD2 (5 bases each). This CDR3 is built from 14 residues. In germline, CDR1 is MNHEY, CDR2 SVGAGI. Deletions cut 1 base from V and 7 bases from J, with 14 bases between. CDR3 nucleotide sequence: TGTGCCAGCAGTTACTTCCGGGACGTAGGAGAGCAGTACTTC. As protein: CASSYFRDVGEQYF.